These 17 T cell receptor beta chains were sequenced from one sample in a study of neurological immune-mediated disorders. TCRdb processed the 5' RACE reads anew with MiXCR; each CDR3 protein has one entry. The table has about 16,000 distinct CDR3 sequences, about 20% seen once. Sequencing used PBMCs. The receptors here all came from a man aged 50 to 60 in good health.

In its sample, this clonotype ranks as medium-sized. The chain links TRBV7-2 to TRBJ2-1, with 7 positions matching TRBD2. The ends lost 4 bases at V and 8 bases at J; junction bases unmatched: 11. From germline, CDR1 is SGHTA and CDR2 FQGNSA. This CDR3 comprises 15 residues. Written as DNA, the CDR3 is TGTGCCAGCAGCTCAGCCGGACTAGGACTCGATGAGCAGTTCTTC. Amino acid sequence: CASSSAGLGLDEQFF.

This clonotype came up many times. The CDR3 region is CSARTRGTGTANEQFF. The CDR3, as DNA: TGCAGTGCTAGAACCAGGGGGACAGGGACCGCCAATGAGCAGTTCTTC. V gene TRBV20-1 combines with J gene TRBJ2-1; 9 bases map to TRBD1. Germline values: CDR1 DFQATT, CDR2 SNEGSKA (reference sequence). The CDR3 has 16 amino acids. The V segment lost 2 bases and the J segment 6 bases; nucleotides outside the gene matches: 11.

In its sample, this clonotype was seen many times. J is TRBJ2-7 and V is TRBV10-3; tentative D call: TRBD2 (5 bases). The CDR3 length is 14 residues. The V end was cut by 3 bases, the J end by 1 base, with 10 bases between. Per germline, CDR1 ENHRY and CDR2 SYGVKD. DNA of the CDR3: TGTGCCATCAGTGATCGCGGACTGTCCTACGAGCAGTACTTC. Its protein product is CAISDRGLSYEQYF.

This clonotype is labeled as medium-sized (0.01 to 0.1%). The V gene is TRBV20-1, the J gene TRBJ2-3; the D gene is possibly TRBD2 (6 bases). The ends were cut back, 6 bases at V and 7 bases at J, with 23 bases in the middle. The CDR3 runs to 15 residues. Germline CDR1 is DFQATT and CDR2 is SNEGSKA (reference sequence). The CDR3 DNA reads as TGCAGTGCCCTCCTCGCGGCAGGGACTCTCAATACGCAGTATTTT. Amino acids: CSALLAAGTLNTQYF.

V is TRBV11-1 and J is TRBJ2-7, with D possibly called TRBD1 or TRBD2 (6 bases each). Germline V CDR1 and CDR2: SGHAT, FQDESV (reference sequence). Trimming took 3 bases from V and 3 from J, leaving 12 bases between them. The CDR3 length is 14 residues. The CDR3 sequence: CASSLGGEGYEQYF. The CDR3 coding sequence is TGTGCCAGCAGCTTGGGGGGCGAGGGCTACGAGCAGTACTTC.

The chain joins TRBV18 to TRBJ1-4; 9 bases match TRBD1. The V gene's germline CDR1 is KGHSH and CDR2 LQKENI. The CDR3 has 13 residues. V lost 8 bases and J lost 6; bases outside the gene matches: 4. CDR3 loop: CASHRGLDEKLFF. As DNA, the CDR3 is TGTGCCAGCCACAGGGGGCTCGATGAAAAACTGTTTTTT.

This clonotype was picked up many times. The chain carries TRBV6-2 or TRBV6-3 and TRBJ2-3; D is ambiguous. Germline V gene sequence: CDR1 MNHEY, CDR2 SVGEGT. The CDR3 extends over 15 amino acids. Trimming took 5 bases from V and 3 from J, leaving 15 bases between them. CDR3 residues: CASSRRTAATDTQYF. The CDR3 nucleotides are TGTGCCAGCAGTCGCAGGACCGCTGCAACAGATACGCAGTATTTT.

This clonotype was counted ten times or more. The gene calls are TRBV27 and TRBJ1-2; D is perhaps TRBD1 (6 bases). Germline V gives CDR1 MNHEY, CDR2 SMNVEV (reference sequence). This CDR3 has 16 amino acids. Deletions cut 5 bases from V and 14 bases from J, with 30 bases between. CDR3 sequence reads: CASSPPSGHLTMAWTF. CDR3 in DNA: TGTGCCAGCAGTCCCCCTTCGGGACACTTAACTATGGCTTGGACCTTC.

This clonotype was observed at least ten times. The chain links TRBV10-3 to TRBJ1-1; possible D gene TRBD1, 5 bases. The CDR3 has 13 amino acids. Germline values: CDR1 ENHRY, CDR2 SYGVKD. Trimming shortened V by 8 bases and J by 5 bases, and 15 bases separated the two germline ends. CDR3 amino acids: CAIVGTPGTEAFF. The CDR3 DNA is TGTGCCATCGTCGGGACCCCGGGGACTGAAGCTTTCTTT.

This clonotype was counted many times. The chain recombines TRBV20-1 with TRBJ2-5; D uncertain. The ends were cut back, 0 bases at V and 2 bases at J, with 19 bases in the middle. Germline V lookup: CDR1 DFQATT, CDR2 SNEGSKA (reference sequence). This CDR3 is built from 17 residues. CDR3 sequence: CSARDLRLWLRQETQYF. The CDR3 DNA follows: TGCAGTGCTAGAGATCTGAGACTTTGGCTTAGGCAAGAGACCCAGTACTTC.

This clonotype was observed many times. CDR3 sequence reads: CAISDARGVTDEQFF. Here the CDR3 DNA reads TGTGCCATCAGTGATGCCCGCGGAGTAACGGATGAGCAGTTCTTC. V usage is TRBV10-3 and J usage is TRBJ2-1; no reliable D call. Trimming cost V 3 bases and J 8 bases, with 17 bases left between them. Germline-derived CDR1 and CDR2 are ENHRY and SYGVKD. The CDR3 has 15 amino acids.

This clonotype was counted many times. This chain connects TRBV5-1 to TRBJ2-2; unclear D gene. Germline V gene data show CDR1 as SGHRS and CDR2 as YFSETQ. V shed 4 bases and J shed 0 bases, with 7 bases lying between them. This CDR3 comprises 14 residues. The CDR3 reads CASSENANTGELFF. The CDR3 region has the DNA TGCGCCAGCAGCGAGAACGCGAACACCGGGGAGCTGTTTTTT.

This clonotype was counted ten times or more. CDR3 region: CSAKSGPPRDTQYF. CDR3 sequence (DNA): TGCAGTGCCAAATCGGGACCCCCTCGAGATACGCAGTATTTT. The chain recombines TRBV20-1 with TRBJ2-3; D may be TRBD1 or TRBD2 (5 bases each). Trimming shortened V by 6 bases and J by 5 bases, and 18 bases separated the two germline ends. CDR1 is DFQATT and CDR2 is SNEGSKA in the germline V gene (reference sequence). The CDR3 totals 14 residues.

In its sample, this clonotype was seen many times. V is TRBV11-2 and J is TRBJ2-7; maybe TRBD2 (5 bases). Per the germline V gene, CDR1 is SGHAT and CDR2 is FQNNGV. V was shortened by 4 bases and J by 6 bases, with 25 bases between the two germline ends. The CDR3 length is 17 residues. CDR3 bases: TGTGCCAGCAGCTCCGACCTTAGTGTTTTCAGAGGAGGCGAGCAGTACTTC. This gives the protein CASSSDLSVFRGGEQYF.

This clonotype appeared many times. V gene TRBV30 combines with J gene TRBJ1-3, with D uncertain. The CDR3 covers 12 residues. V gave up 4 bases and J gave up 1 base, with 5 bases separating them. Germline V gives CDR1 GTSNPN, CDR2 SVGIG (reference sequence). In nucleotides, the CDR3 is TGTGCCTGGAAAAAATCTGGAAACACCATATATTTT. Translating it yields CAWKKSGNTIYF.

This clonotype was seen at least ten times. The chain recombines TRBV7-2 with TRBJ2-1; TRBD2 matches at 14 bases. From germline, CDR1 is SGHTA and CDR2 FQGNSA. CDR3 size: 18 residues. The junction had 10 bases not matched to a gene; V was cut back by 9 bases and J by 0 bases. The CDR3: CASAGLAGDSFSYNEQFF. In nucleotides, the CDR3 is TGTGCCAGTGCGGGACTAGCGGGAGATTCCTTCTCCTACAATGAGCAGTTCTTC. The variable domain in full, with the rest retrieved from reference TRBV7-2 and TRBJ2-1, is GAGVSQSPSNKVTEKGKDVELRCDPISGHTALYWYRQSLGQGLEFLIYFQGNSAPDKSGLPSDRFSAERTGGSVSTLTIQRTQQEDSAVYLCASAGLAGDSFSYNEQFFGPGTRLTVL.

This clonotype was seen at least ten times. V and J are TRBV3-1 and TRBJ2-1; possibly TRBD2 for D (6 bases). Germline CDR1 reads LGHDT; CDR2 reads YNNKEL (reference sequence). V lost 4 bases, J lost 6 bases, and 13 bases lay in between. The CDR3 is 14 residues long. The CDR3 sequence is CASSPLRGGNEQFF. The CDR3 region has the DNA TGTGCCAGCAGCCCCCTCCGGGGAGGCAATGAGCAGTTCTTC.